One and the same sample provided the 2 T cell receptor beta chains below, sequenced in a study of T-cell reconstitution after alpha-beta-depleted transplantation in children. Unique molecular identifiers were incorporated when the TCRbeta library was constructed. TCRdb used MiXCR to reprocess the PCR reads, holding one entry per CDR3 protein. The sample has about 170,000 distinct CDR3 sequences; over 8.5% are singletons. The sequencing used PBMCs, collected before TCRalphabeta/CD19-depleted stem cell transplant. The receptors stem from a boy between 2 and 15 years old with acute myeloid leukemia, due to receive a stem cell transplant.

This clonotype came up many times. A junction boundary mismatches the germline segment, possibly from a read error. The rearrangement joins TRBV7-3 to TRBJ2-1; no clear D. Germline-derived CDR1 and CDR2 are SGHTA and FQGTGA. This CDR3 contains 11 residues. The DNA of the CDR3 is TGTGCCACCAGCTCGAACAATGAGCAGTTCTTC. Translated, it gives CATSSNNEQFF.

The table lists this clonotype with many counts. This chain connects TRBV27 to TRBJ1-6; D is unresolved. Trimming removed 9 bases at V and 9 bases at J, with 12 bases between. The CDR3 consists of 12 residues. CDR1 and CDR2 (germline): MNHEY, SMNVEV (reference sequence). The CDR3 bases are TGTGCCAGTTCTAAAGGGTTTTCACCCCTCCACTTT. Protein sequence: CASSKGFSPLHF.